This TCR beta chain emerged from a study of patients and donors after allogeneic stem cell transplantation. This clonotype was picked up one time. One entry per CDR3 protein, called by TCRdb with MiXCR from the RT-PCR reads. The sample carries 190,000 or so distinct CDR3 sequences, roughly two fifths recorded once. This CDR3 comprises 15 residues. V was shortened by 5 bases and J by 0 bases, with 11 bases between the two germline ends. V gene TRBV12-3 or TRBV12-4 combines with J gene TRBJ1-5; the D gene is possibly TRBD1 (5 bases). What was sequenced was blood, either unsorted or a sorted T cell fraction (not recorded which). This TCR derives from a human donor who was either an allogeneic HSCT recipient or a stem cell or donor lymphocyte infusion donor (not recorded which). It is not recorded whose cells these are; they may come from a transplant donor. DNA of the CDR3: TGTGCCAGCAGTCGTGACAGCTATAGCAATCAGCCCCAGCATTTT. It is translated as CASSRDSYSNQPQHF.